This T cell receptor beta chain was identified in a study of T-cell reconstitution after alpha-beta-depleted transplantation in children. General study points: Expanded graft clones, several hundred of them, were reportedly the source of alpha-beta T cells about two months after transplant. Recipient T cells and thymic progenitors that survived were the source of the high TCRbeta diversity seen at day 60 in some patients. T-cell numbers and diversity one year post-transplant derived largely from freshly generated T cells.

Molecular barcoding with unique molecular identifiers was used for the TCRbeta library. TCRdb used MiXCR to reprocess the PCR reads, holding one entry per CDR3 protein. The data contain about 980,000 distinct CDR3 sequences, about 26% of them singletons. The CDR3 runs 15 residues. V lost 3 bases, J lost 3 bases, and 4 bases stayed unmatched. The V gene's germline CDR1 is LNHNV and CDR2 YYDKDF (reference sequence). Notes on this clonotype: Its antigen is not known.

The sequence was collected from a boy under three years old who had a stem cell transplant for SCID, so the T cells may come from the graft donor. The J gene is TRBJ2-7, the V gene TRBV15, with TRBD2 identical over 11 bases. The input for sequencing was PBMCs, mostly from graft donor cells, taken 360 days after TCRalphabeta/CD19-depleted stem cell transplant. The CDR3 DNA is TGTGCCACCAGCAGTTTAGCGGGGGGGAACTACGAGCAGTACTTC. It specifies CATSSLAGGNYEQYF.